These T cell receptor beta chains were read from a single sample in a study of T cells in localized non-small cell lung cancer. The table came from immunoSEQ multiplex PCR; TCRdb's copy has only in-frame clones and leaves some out. The data show about 31,000 clones, approximately 94% seen once. The sample here was peripheral blood, taken before any cancer treatment. The source of these receptors is a woman aged 35-75 years with stage I lung adenocarcinoma. The CDR3 runs from the conserved cysteine through the conserved F or W. A D gene is named only where the DNA matches it firmly. Size is omitted from some rows. Given values are once, few, many or a class for expanded clones.

v_gene: TRBV5-6
j_gene: TRBJ2-3
d_gene: NA
abundance: NA
CDR3aa: CASSFGTKTQYF
CDR3nt: TGTGCCAGCAGCTTCGGGACGAAGACGCAGTATTTT

v_gene: TRBV6-6
j_gene: TRBJ1-5
d_gene: TRBD1
abundance: NA
CDR3aa: CASRGQGSNQPQHF
CDR3nt: TGTGCCAGCAGGGGACAGGGGAGCAATCAGCCCCAGCATTTT

v_gene: TRBV6-5
j_gene: TRBJ2-3
d_gene: TRBD1
abundance: NA
CDR3aa: CATLGQGTDTQYF
CDR3nt: TGTGCCACCCTAGGACAGGGCACAGATACGCAGTATTTT

v_gene: TRBV27
j_gene: TRBJ2-7
d_gene: TRBD2
abundance: NA
CDR3aa: CASSLAGDYEQYF
CDR3nt: TGTGCCAGCAGTCTAGCGGGGGACTACGAGCAGTACTTC

v_gene: TRBV27
j_gene: TRBJ2-7
d_gene: TRBD2
abundance: once
CDR3aa: CASSSGLLSSYEQYF
CDR3nt: TGTGCCAGCAGCTCGGGACTACTTAGCTCCTACGAGCAGTACTTC

v_gene: TRBV7-2
j_gene: TRBJ1-2
d_gene: NA
abundance: NA
CDR3aa: CASSMGLYGYTF
CDR3nt: TGTGCCAGCAGCATGGGGCTCTATGGCTACACCTTC

v_gene: TRBV6-1
j_gene: TRBJ1-2
d_gene: NA
abundance: NA
CDR3aa: CASSEKEGNRGYGYTF
CDR3nt: TGTGCCAGCAGTGAGAAGGAGGGGAATCGGGGCTATGGCTACACCTTC

v_gene: TRBV9
j_gene: TRBJ2-2
d_gene: TRBD2
abundance: NA
CDR3aa: CASSVGGTGELFF
CDR3nt: TGTGCCAGCAGCGTGGGGGGGACCGGGGAGCTGTTTTTT

v_gene: TRBV9
j_gene: TRBJ2-3
d_gene: TRBD1
abundance: once
CDR3aa: CASSLQGAGTDTQYF
CDR3nt: TGTGCCAGCAGCCTTCAGGGGGCCGGGACAGATACGCAGTATTTT

v_gene: TRBV27
j_gene: TRBJ2-3
d_gene: TRBD2
abundance: NA
CDR3aa: CASSFVAGGDTQYF
CDR3nt: TGTGCCAGCAGTTTCGTAGCGGGAGGGGATACGCAGTATTTT

v_gene: TRBV11-3
j_gene: TRBJ2-1
d_gene: TRBD2
abundance: NA
CDR3aa: CASSLAGGLTLNSYNEQFF
CDR3nt: TGTGCCAGCAGCTTGGCGGGGGGACTTACTCTTAACTCCTACAATGAGCAGTTCTTC

v_gene: TRBV4-3
j_gene: TRBJ1-5
d_gene: NA
abundance: NA
CDR3aa: CASSLRANQPQHF
CDR3nt: TGCGCCAGCAGCCTCCGGGCCAATCAGCCCCAGCATTTT

v_gene: TRBV11-3
j_gene: TRBJ1-3
d_gene: TRBD1
abundance: once
CDR3aa: CASSLGQGISGNTIYF
CDR3nt: TGTGCCAGCAGCTTAGGACAGGGGATCTCTGGAAACACCATATATTTT

v_gene: TRBV7-2
j_gene: TRBJ1-2
d_gene: NA
abundance: NA
CDR3aa: CASSFFGGDGYTF
CDR3nt: TGTGCCAGCAGCTTTTTCGGGGGGGACGGCTACACCTTC

v_gene: TRBV11-2
j_gene: TRBJ1-2
d_gene: TRBD1
abundance: NA
CDR3aa: CASSRDRGRLGYGYTF
CDR3nt: TGTGCCAGCAGCCGTGACAGGGGGAGATTGGGCTATGGCTACACCTTC

v_gene: TRBV9
j_gene: TRBJ2-1
d_gene: TRBD1
abundance: once
CDR3aa: CASSPTGASSYNEQFF
CDR3nt: TGTGCCAGCAGCCCCACAGGGGCTAGCTCCTACAATGAGCAGTTCTTC

v_gene: TRBV4-3
j_gene: TRBJ2-1
d_gene: NA
abundance: NA
CDR3aa: CASSQDQRQRSYNEQFF
CDR3nt: TGCGCCAGCAGCCAAGATCAACGACAGCGCTCCTACAATGAGCAGTTCTTC

v_gene: TRBV27
j_gene: TRBJ1-1
d_gene: TRBD1
abundance: NA
CDR3aa: CASSGGQGAPIASAFF
CDR3nt: TGTGCCAGCAGTGGAGGACAGGGGGCTCCGATAGCGTCTGCTTTCTTT

v_gene: TRBV15
j_gene: TRBJ2-1
d_gene: NA
abundance: NA
CDR3aa: CATLQRGGARYNEQFF
CDR3nt: TGTGCCACCCTCCAAAGGGGGGGCGCTAGATACAATGAGCAGTTCTTC

v_gene: TRBV18
j_gene: TRBJ2-3
d_gene: NA
abundance: NA
CDR3aa: CASSPASLGTQYF
CDR3nt: TGTGCCAGCTCACCAGCCTCCCTCGGAACGCAGTATTTT

v_gene: TRBV19
j_gene: TRBJ2-1
d_gene: TRBD1
abundance: NA
CDR3aa: CASSTAQGVVNNEQFF
CDR3nt: TGTGCCAGTAGTACAGCTCAGGGGGTGGTTAACAATGAGCAGTTCTTC

v_gene: TRBV5-6
j_gene: TRBJ1-6
d_gene: NA
abundance: NA
CDR3aa: CASSLGRNSPLHF
CDR3nt: TGTGCCAGCAGCTTAGGCCGAAATTCACCCCTCCACTTT

v_gene: TRBV7-6
j_gene: TRBJ2-1
d_gene: TRBD2
abundance: NA
CDR3aa: CATQVREGYNEQFF
CDR3nt: TGTGCCACCCAAGTTAGGGAGGGCTACAATGAGCAGTTCTTC

v_gene: TRBV11-3
j_gene: TRBJ2-3
d_gene: TRBD2
abundance: NA
CDR3aa: CASSTPGLLTDTQYF
CDR3nt: TGTGCCAGCAGCACTCCGGGACTACTCACAGATACGCAGTATTTT

v_gene: TRBV4-3
j_gene: TRBJ2-7
d_gene: NA
abundance: NA
CDR3aa: CASSQDLVGYEQYF
CDR3nt: TGCGCCAGCAGCCAAGATTTGGTAGGCTACGAGCAGTACTTC

v_gene: TRBV6-1
j_gene: TRBJ1-3
d_gene: TRBD1
abundance: NA
CDR3aa: CASSEVYRGGSGNTIYF
CDR3nt: TGTGCCAGCAGTGAAGTGTACAGGGGGGGATCTGGAAACACCATATATTTT

v_gene: TRBV27
j_gene: TRBJ2-7
d_gene: TRBD1
abundance: NA
CDR3aa: CASSSMLQGAYEQYF
CDR3nt: TGTGCCAGCAGTTCAATGCTACAGGGGGCCTACGAGCAGTACTTC

v_gene: TRBV6-5
j_gene: TRBJ2-2
d_gene: TRBD1
abundance: NA
CDR3aa: CASSPAGGYTGELFF
CDR3nt: TGTGCCAGCAGTCCGGCAGGGGGATACACCGGGGAGCTGTTTTTT

v_gene: TRBV5-1
j_gene: TRBJ2-7
d_gene: TRBD1
abundance: NA
CDR3aa: CASSSTGVSYEQYF
CDR3nt: TGCGCCAGCAGCTCGACAGGGGTGTCCTACGAGCAGTACTTC

v_gene: TRBV7-2
j_gene: TRBJ2-3
d_gene: TRBD2
abundance: NA
CDR3aa: CASSSPTRTSGATDTQYF
CDR3nt: TGTGCCAGCAGCTCTCCGACACGGACTAGCGGAGCCACAGATACGCAGTATTTT

v_gene: TRBV7-3
j_gene: TRBJ2-5
d_gene: NA
abundance: NA
CDR3aa: CASSLGVGETQYF
CDR3nt: TGTGCCAGCAGCTTAGGGGTGGGAGAGACCCAGTACTTC

v_gene: TRBV19
j_gene: TRBJ2-6
d_gene: NA
abundance: NA
CDR3aa: CASSRGQDSGANVLTF
CDR3nt: TGTGCCAGTAGTAGGGGCCAAGACTCTGGGGCCAACGTCCTGACTTTC

v_gene: TRBV9
j_gene: TRBJ2-5
d_gene: NA
abundance: NA
CDR3aa: CASSATLDSTGYETQYF
CDR3nt: TGTGCCAGCAGCGCTACTTTGGACAGTACCGGGTACGAGACCCAGTACTTC

v_gene: TRBV5-1
j_gene: TRBJ2-7
d_gene: NA
abundance: NA
CDR3aa: CASSLGRANEQYF
CDR3nt: TGCGCCAGCAGCTTGGGCAGGGCGAACGAGCAGTACTTC

v_gene: TRBV20-1
j_gene: TRBJ1-1
d_gene: TRBD1
abundance: few
CDR3aa: CSGGDRSEAFF
CDR3nt: TGCAGTGGAGGGGACAGGTCTGAAGCTTTCTTT

v_gene: TRBV6-5
j_gene: TRBJ1-2
d_gene: NA
abundance: NA
CDR3aa: CASSYWDKNNYGYTF
CDR3nt: TGTGCCAGCAGTTACTGGGACAAAAACAACTATGGCTACACCTTC